This T cell receptor (beta chain) appears in the sequencing data of a study of CD8 T cells in ankylosing spondylitis. Study-level findings and limits: There was a TCR beta motif, made of several highly homologous variants, that appeared characteristic of ankylosing spondylitis blood.

In regard to this clonotype: The target antigen is unknown.

Using its own MiXCR run on the 5' RACE reads, TCRdb lists one record per CDR3 protein. The data hold under 150,000 distinct CDR3 sequences, with 15% to 20% observed a single time. The CDR3 loop spans 16 amino acids. Deletions cut 0 bases from V and 2 bases from J, with 11 bases between. CDR1 LGHNA and CDR2 YSLEER come from the germline V gene. This chain uses TRBV4-3 with TRBJ1-5; tentatively, D is TRBD1 (5 bases). Source material: blood, either unsorted or a sorted T cell fraction (not recorded which). This TCR was sampled from a male donor with ankylosing spondylitis. DNA for the CDR3: TGCGCCAGCAGCCAAGACTGGAGGGGCGGCAATCAGCCCCAGCATTTT. Translating it yields CASSQDWRGGNQPQHF.